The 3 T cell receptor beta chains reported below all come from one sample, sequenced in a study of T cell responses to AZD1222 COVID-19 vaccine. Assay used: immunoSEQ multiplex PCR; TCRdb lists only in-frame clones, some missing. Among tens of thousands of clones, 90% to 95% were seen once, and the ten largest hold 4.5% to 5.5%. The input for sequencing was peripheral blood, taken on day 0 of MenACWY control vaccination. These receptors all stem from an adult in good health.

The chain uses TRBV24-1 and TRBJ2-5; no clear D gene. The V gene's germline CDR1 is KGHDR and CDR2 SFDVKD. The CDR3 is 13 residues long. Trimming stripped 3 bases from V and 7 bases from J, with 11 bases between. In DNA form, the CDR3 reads TGTGCCACCAGTGATCCACTTGGTGGGACCCAGTACTTC. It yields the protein CATSDPLGGTQYF.

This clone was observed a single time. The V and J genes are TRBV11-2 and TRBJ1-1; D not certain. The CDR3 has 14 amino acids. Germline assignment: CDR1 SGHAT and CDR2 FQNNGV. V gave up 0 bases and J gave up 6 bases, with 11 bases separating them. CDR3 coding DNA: TGTGCCAGCAGCTTAGATCCTCCGGTAGCTGAAGCTTTCTTT. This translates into CASSLDPPVAEAFF.

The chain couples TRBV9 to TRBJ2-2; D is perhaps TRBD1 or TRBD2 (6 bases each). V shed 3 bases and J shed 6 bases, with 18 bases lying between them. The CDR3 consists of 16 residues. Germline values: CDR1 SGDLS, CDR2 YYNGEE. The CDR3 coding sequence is TGTGCCAGCAGCGCCGCCCTCAATAGGGGGGCCGGGGAGCTGTTTTTT. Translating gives CASSAALNRGAGELFF.